This T cell receptor (beta chain) was recorded in a study of somatic mutations in cytotoxic T cells in rheumatoid arthritis. Study-level findings and limits: Per patient, the largest CD8+ clone was found to exceed 20% of CD8+ cells in 8 of 65 cases. What antigens the expanded CD8+ clones targeted remained unknown.

CD4+ cells and CD8+ cells were each obtained through positive magnetic bead selection, and their purity was assessed by flow cytometry. About this clone itself: Its target is unknown.

The V end lost 3 bases, the J end lost 4 bases, and 10 bases lay between the germline ends. Germline loops: CDR1 MDHEN, CDR2 SYDVKM. CDR3 size: 14 residues. Original analysis: Matching published virus-specific TCRB sequences was rare for patient CD8+ clones that were larger than 1%. Profiled with immunoSEQ multiplex PCR; TCRdb holds only in-frame clones, not every one. V and J calls and clone size are as listed in that table; D and trimming were resolved from the DNA. The data contain about 14,000 clones, over 75% of them singletons. The chain couples TRBV28 to TRBJ2-1; D could derive from TRBD1 or TRBD2 (5 bases each). The sequencing sample was made of CD8+ T cells sorted from blood. The TCR sequence derives from an adult with rheumatoid arthritis. The CDR3 spells CASSLRDAYNEQFF. DNA of the CDR3: TGTGCCAGCAGTTTGAGGGACGCATACAATGAGCAGTTCTTC. Together with reference TRBV28 and TRBJ2-1, the CDR3 gives the full variable domain: DVKVTQSSRYLVKRTGEKVFLECVQDMDHENMFWYRQDPGLGLRLIYFSYDVKMKEKGDIPEGYSVSREKKERFSLILESASTNQTSMYLCASSLRDAYNEQFFGPGTRLTVL.